This is a list of T cell receptor beta chains from one sample in a study of cytomegalovirus exposure and HLA in healthy donors. The repertoire was sequenced with immunoSEQ multiplex PCR; TCRdb's copy has only in-frame clones and lacks some. The table lists fewer than 150,000 clones, roughly 80% of them singletons. Sequencing used PBMCs. The receptor set was obtained from a man aged 55 to 70 in good health and CMV-seropositive. Both conserved end residues are part of each CDR3. D genes are given only for firm matches. For some rows the clone size is stated as once, few or many, or as a class when expanded; others skip it.

v_gene	abundance	j_gene	d_gene	CDR3aa	CDR3nt
TRBV5-4	NA	TRBJ2-7	TRBD2	CASSLVRLAGEQYF	TGTGCCAGCAGCTTGGTTCGACTAGCGGGTGAGCAGTACTTC
TRBV5-4	NA	TRBJ2-3	TRBD1	CASSTQGLGTQYF	TGTGCCAGCAGCACACAGGGGCTCGGTACGCAGTATTTT
TRBV27	NA	TRBJ1-1	NA	CASSPLRQRNTEAFF	TGTGCCAGCAGTCCCCTCCGACAGCGAAACACTGAAGCTTTCTTT
TRBV28	NA	TRBJ1-2	NA	CASSVSGFNYGYTF	TGTGCCAGCAGTGTATCCGGTTTTAACTATGGCTACACCTTC
TRBV5-1	once	TRBJ1-1	TRBD1	CASSLLGQVNTEAFF	TGCGCCAGCAGCTTGTTGGGACAGGTGAACACTGAAGCTTTCTTT
TRBV27	NA	TRBJ2-1	TRBD1	CASSPTGGNEQFF	TGTGCCAGCAGTCCTACAGGGGGCAATGAGCAGTTCTTC
TRBV6-1	NA	TRBJ2-3	TRBD2	CAIQAGGHTDTQYF	TGTGCCATACAAGCGGGGGGGCACACAGATACGCAGTATTTT
TRBV9	NA	TRBJ1-1	NA	CASSVVAGAAEAFF	TGTGCCAGCAGCGTAGTGGCAGGGGCAGCCGAAGCTTTCTTT
TRBV11-3	NA	TRBJ1-2	NA	CASSSAQGYGYTF	TGTGCCAGCAGTTCTGCGCAGGGTTATGGCTACACCTTC
TRBV29-1	NA	TRBJ2-2	TRBD2	CSVVMGGLNTGELFF	TGCAGCGTTGTCATGGGGGGGTTGAACACCGGGGAGCTGTTTTTT
TRBV28	NA	TRBJ1-1	NA	CASSLLSGNTEAFF	TGTGCCAGCAGTTTATTATCCGGGAACACTGAAGCTTTCTTT
TRBV28	once	TRBJ2-7	TRBD2	CASSSPGGRVYEQYF	TGTGCCAGCAGTTCCCCGGGGGGGCGCGTTTACGAGCAGTACTTC
TRBV28	NA	TRBJ2-7	NA	CASSLVGAYTYEQYF	TGTGCCAGCAGTTTAGTAGGGGCGTACACCTACGAGCAGTACTTC
TRBV11-2	NA	TRBJ2-7	NA	CASRSPYRAANEQYF	TGTGCCAGCAGATCCCCGTACAGGGCCGCGAACGAGCAGTACTTC
TRBV5-1	NA	TRBJ2-7	TRBD2	CASSLTGGSWEQYF	TGCGCCAGCAGCTTGACGGGAGGGTCGTGGGAGCAGTACTTC
TRBV29-1	NA	TRBJ1-1	NA	CSVLVGAEAFF	TGCAGCGTTCTCGTAGGGGCTGAAGCTTTCTTT
TRBV5-1	NA	TRBJ2-2	NA	CASSLEATGELFF	TGCGCCAGCAGCTTGGAAGCGACCGGGGAGCTGTTTTTT
TRBV6-1	NA	TRBJ2-1	NA	CASSRTVCQFF	TGTGCCAGCAGTAGGACTGTGTGTCAGTTCTTC
TRBV6-6	once	TRBJ1-2	NA	CASSSSGNNYGYTF	NA
TRBV28	NA	TRBJ2-6	NA	CASRPGPGSGANVLTF	TGTGCCAGCAGACCTGGTCCAGGGTCTGGGGCCAACGTCCTGACTTTC
TRBV11-2	NA	TRBJ2-7	NA	CASSLVREVGEQYF	TGTGCCAGCAGCTTAGTAAGGGAGGTAGGCGAGCAGTACTTC
TRBV6-1	NA	TRBJ2-5	NA	CASSELGEEETQYF	TGTGCCAGCAGTGAATTGGGGGAGGAAGAGACCCAGTACTTC
TRBV6-1	NA	TRBJ2-7	TRBD1	CASSVGTGVSYEQYF	TGTGCCAGCAGTGTTGGGACAGGGGTTTCCTACGAGCAGTACTTC
TRBV28	once	TRBJ1-2	TRBD1	CASSSVQGANYGYTF	TGTGCCAGCAGTTCTGTCCAGGGGGCTAACTATGGCTACACCTTC
TRBV30	NA	TRBJ2-1	TRBD2	CAGGGLAWNNEQFF	TGTGCCGGGGGGGGACTAGCGTGGAACAATGAGCAGTTCTTC
TRBV5-5	few	TRBJ1-2	NA	CASSLYVGASDVNYGYTF	TGTGCCAGCAGCCTCTACGTGGGGGCGTCCGACGTAAACTATGGCTACACCTTC
TRBV6-5	NA	TRBJ1-1	NA	CASSKNTEAFF	TGTGCCAGCAGCAAAAACACTGAAGCTTTCTTT
TRBV20-1	NA	TRBJ2-3	NA	CSARISLTQYF	TGCAGTGCTAGGATAAGCCTTACGCAGTATTTT
TRBV6-5	NA	TRBJ1-1	NA	CASNSPTKNTEAFF	TGTGCCAGCAATTCACCGACAAAGAACACTGAAGCTTTCTTT
TRBV7-2	NA	TRBJ2-3	TRBD2	CASSQTSGSTDTQYF	TGTGCCAGCAGCCAGACTAGCGGGAGCACAGATACGCAGTATTTT
TRBV5-1	NA	TRBJ2-3	NA	CASTGLLGDTQYF	TGCGCCAGCACGGGACTCCTTGGAGATACGCAGTATTTT
TRBV19	few	TRBJ1-3	NA	CASSLWKQSSGNTIYF	TGTGCCAGTAGCTTGTGGAAACAGTCCTCTGGAAACACCATATATTTT
TRBV19	NA	TRBJ1-5	NA	CASTGQLNQPQHF	TGTGCCAGTACTGGACAGTTAAATCAGCCCCAGCATTTT
TRBV5-6	few	TRBJ2-3	TRBD2	CASTAFGLAGAATDTQYF	TGTGCCAGCACCGCCTTCGGACTAGCGGGGGCCGCCACAGATACGCAGTATTTT
TRBV7-2	NA	TRBJ2-7	TRBD2	CASSRGGLPIYEQYF	TGTGCCAGCAGCCGGGGGGGCCTACCGATCTACGAGCAGTACTTC
TRBV27	NA	TRBJ1-5	NA	CASSPNRLLGNQPQHF	TGTGCCAGCAGTCCTAACAGGCTCCTTGGCAATCAGCCCCAGCATTTT
TRBV18	few	TRBJ1-1	TRBD1	CASSPRVGAPDRVYTEAFF	TGTGCCAGCTCACCACGGGTGGGAGCCCCGGACAGGGTATACACTGAAGCTTTCTTT
TRBV27	few	TRBJ2-5	TRBD2	CASSFGLAGVETQYF	TGTGCCAGCAGTTTCGGACTAGCGGGAGTGGAGACCCAGTACTTC
TRBV6-6	NA	TRBJ2-1	TRBD2	CASSYPIAGGYNEQFF	TGTGCCAGCAGTTACCCCATAGCGGGAGGGTACAATGAGCAGTTCTTC
TRBV2	NA	TRBJ1-1	NA	CASRTRPGLDAFF	TGTGCCAGCAGAACCCGACCCGGACTCGATGCTTTCTTT
TRBV19	few	TRBJ1-5	TRBD1	CASSAGTGGMPQHF	TGTGCCAGTAGTGCCGGGACAGGGGGCATGCCCCAGCATTTT
TRBV7-9	NA	TRBJ1-1	NA	CSSSLTRVGKNTEAFF	TGTTCCAGCAGCTTAACTAGGGTCGGTAAGAACACTGAAGCTTTCTTT
TRBV10-2	NA	TRBJ1-5	NA	CASAPPGRNQPQHF	TGCGCCAGCGCGCCCCCAGGTCGCAATCAGCCCCAGCATTTT
TRBV5-6	NA	TRBJ2-1	NA	CASSLAKGILLYNEQFF	TGTGCCAGCAGCTTGGCCAAGGGGATCCTCCTCTACAATGAGCAGTTCTTC
TRBV5-8	NA	TRBJ1-1	NA	CASSLTHLNTEAFF	TGTGCCAGCAGCTTGACACATCTGAACACTGAAGCTTTCTTT
TRBV5-4	NA	TRBJ1-2	TRBD1	CASHPGVRTGPYGYTF	TGTGCCAGCCATCCCGGAGTCCGGACAGGGCCCTATGGCTACACCTTC
TRBV6-1	NA	TRBJ1-6	NA	CASSEGSRGMFNSPLHF	TGTGCCAGCAGTGAAGGGAGCAGGGGAATGTTTAATTCACCCCTCCACTTT
TRBV2	NA	TRBJ2-2	TRBD2	CASRKPPGLAGDGGAGELFF	TGTGCCAGCAGGAAACCTCCGGGACTAGCGGGAGATGGAGGGGCCGGGGAGCTGTTTTTT
TRBV9	NA	TRBJ1-5	NA	CASSVGSGGQPQHF	TGTGCCAGCAGCGTAGGGAGTGGTGGTCAGCCCCAGCATTTT
TRBV9	NA	TRBJ1-1	TRBD1	CASSVVVGQDNTEAFF	TGTGCCAGCAGCGTAGTAGTAGGACAGGACAACACTGAAGCTTTCTTT
TRBV11-2	once	TRBJ2-7	TRBD1	CASSANLGTGGSHTYEQYF	TGTGCCAGCAGCGCAAACCTCGGGACAGGGGGCTCTCATACCTACGAGCAGTACTTC
TRBV5-1	NA	TRBJ2-1	NA	CASSLVAGNDNEQFF	TGCGCCAGCAGCTTGGTGGCAGGGAACGACAATGAGCAGTTCTTC
TRBV19	NA	TRBJ1-1	TRBD1	CASRGGQGGFNTEAFF	TGTGCCAGTAGGGGGGGACAGGGGGGATTTAACACTGAAGCTTTCTTT
TRBV15	once	TRBJ1-4	TRBD1	CATSRDWDRTLEKLFF	TGTGCCACCAGCAGAGATTGGGACAGAACGCTTGAAAAACTGTTTTTT
TRBV7-9	NA	TRBJ1-2	TRBD1	CASSFRTGENGYTF	TGTGCCAGCAGCTTCCGGACAGGGGAAAATGGCTACACCTTC
TRBV19	few	TRBJ2-4	NA	CASSTPSGKGLAKNIQYF	TGTGCCAGTAGTACCCCCTCCGGGAAAGGACTAGCCAAAAACATTCAGTACTTC
TRBV4-1	NA	TRBJ2-3	TRBD1	CASSPGQGADTQYF	TGCGCCAGCAGCCCGGGACAGGGTGCAGATACGCAGTATTTT
TRBV15	NA	TRBJ1-1	NA	CATSLTWRDAEAFF	TGTGCCACCAGCCTTACATGGCGGGACGCTGAAGCTTTCTTT